The rows below give T cell receptor beta chains drawn from one sample of a study of blood T cells in healthy people across ages. Each CDR3 protein gets one entry after TCRdb re-called the 5' RACE reads with MiXCR. Counted here are around 1,500,000 distinct CDR3 sequences, over 25% occurring once; the ten biggest clones make up 7.7%. The sequenced material came from blood. Source of these receptors: a woman in her 30s in good health. Both conserved end residues are part of each CDR3. Each record gives: D gene, V gene, J gene, clone size, CDR3 protein, CDR3 DNA. A D gene is named only where the DNA matches it firmly. Clone size, where shown, is once, few, many, or a class for clones that have expanded.

>NA|TRBV4-3|TRBJ1-2|few
CASSQGAGLNYGYTF
TGCGCCAGCAGCCAAGGGGCAGGGCTCAACTATGGCTACACCTTC
>TRBD1|TRBV2|TRBJ2-7|few
CASGQGEYEQYF
TGTGCCAGTGGACAGGGAGAATACGAGCAGTACTTC
>NA|TRBV9|TRBJ1-1|few
CASSRRDNKNTEAFF
TGTGCCAGCAGCCGCCGGGACAACAAGAACACTGAAGCTTTCTTT
>NA|TRBV7-9|TRBJ2-1|NA
CASSPGSVQETQFF
TGTGCCAGCAGCCCGGGGTCAGTCCAAGAGACCCAGTTCTTC
>TRBD2|TRBV12-3/TRBV12-4|TRBJ2-5|NA
CASSRRTSGKEETQYF
TGTGCCAGCAGTCGGAGGACTAGCGGGAAGGAAGAGACCCAGTACTTC
>TRBD2|TRBV4-2|TRBJ2-5|NA
CASSHPGASGQEIQYF
TGTGCCAGCAGCCACCCCGGGGCTAGCGGGCAAGAGATCCAGTACTTC
>TRBD1|TRBV29-1|TRBJ2-4|many
CSVGTGQNIQYF
TGCAGCGTCGGGACAGGGCAGAACATTCAGTACTTC
>TRBD2|TRBV11-2|TRBJ2-3|many
CASSPSGDTQYF
TGTGCCAGCAGCCCTAGCGGAGATACGCAGTATTTT
>NA|TRBV29-1|TRBJ2-3|many
CSVGKGDTQYF
TGCAGCGTTGGCAAGGGAGATACGCAGTATTTT
>NA|TRBV29-1|TRBJ2-3|NA
CSVDHGESTGTQYF
TGCAGCGTTGACCACGGGGAAAGCACAGGTACGCAGTATTTT
>TRBD1|TRBV4-1|TRBJ1-2|few
CASSRPGQGANGYTF
TGCGCCAGCAGCCGGCCGGGACAGGGGGCTAATGGCTACACCTTC
>NA|TRBV9|TRBJ1-3|NA
CASSARGTGNTIYF
TGTGCCAGCAGCGCCCGGGGGACTGGAAACACCATATATTTT
>TRBD1|TRBV6-1|TRBJ1-5|few
CAGSQTGDSNQPQHF
TGTGCCGGCAGTCAAACAGGGGATAGCAATCAGCCCCAGCATTTT
>NA|TRBV20-1|TRBJ1-1|few
CSARDSKVRDMNTEAFF
TGCAGTGCTAGAGACTCCAAAGTCAGGGACATGAACACTGAAGCTTTCTTT
>TRBD1|TRBV5-6|TRBJ2-5|many
CASSLAGTGDQETQYF
TGTGCCAGCAGCTTGGCGGGGACAGGGGACCAAGAGACCCAGTACTTC
>NA|TRBV5-6|TRBJ2-4|NA
CASSLGPPGLGTAQNIQYF
TGTGCCAGCAGCTTGGGCCCCCCTGGACTGGGAACGGCGCAAAACATTCAGTACTTC
>TRBD1|TRBV20-1|TRBJ1-4|few
CSARTPGQGNEKLFF
TGCAGTGCTCGGACACCGGGACAGGGGAATGAAAAACTGTTTTTT
>TRBD2|TRBV7-8|TRBJ2-5|NA
CASSPRILMREQYF
TGTGCCAGCAGCCCAAGGATCCTCATGCGGGAGCAGTACTTC
>NA|TRBV20-1|TRBJ1-6|NA
CSARAGAGYNSPLHF
TGCAGTGCTAGAGCGGGGGCAGGCTATAATTCACCCCTCCACTTT
>TRBD2|TRBV20-1|TRBJ2-4|NA
CSASLTSGGYNEQYF
TGCAGTGCTAGCCTTACTAGCGGGGGGTACAATGAGCAGTACTTC
>NA|TRBV4-3|TRBJ1-2|NA
CASSQVEQLNYYGYTF
TGCGCCAGCAGCCAAGTAGAACAGCTAAATTATTATGGCTACACCTTC
>TRBD1|TRBV20-1|TRBJ2-2|NA
CSAAGQGFTGELFF
TGCAGTGCTGCCGGACAGGGGTTCACCGGGGAGCTGTTTTTT
>NA|TRBV27|TRBJ1-4|few
CASSPNLGRLGEKLFF
TGTGCCAGCAGTCCAAACTTAGGGCGCCTAGGGGAAAAACTGTTTTTT
>TRBD1|TRBV7-9|TRBJ1-6|few
CASSIQGQGRSPLHF
TGTGCCAGCAGCATACAGGGACAGGGAAGGTCACCCCTCCACTTT
>NA|TRBV5-1|TRBJ2-3|few
CASNPLGAGTDTQYF
TGCGCCAGCAACCCGCTGGGAGCGGGCACAGATACGCAGTATTTT
>NA|TRBV12-3/TRBV12-4|TRBJ2-7|few
CASSHVRVTAYLGEQYF
TGTGCCAGCAGTCACGTCCGTGTGACTGCCTACTTAGGCGAGCAGTACTTC
>TRBD1|TRBV4-3|TRBJ2-7|few
CASSQAGQGYEQYF
TGCGCCAGCAGCCAGGCAGGACAGGGGTACGAGCAGTACTTC
>NA|TRBV20-1|TRBJ1-2|few
CSASGGPIGRGGYTF
TGCAGTGCTAGTGGTGGCCCGATCGGTCGGGGTGGCTACACCTTC
>TRBD2|TRBV20-1|TRBJ2-7|few
CSAQGLAYEQYF
TGCAGTGCCCAGGGACTAGCCTACGAGCAGTACTTC
>NA|TRBV5-6|TRBJ2-7|NA
CASSSFQNYEQYF
TGTGCCAGCAGCTCCTTCCAGAACTACGAGCAGTACTTC
>NA|TRBV29-1|TRBJ2-1|NA
CSVEDPRAYNEQFF
TGCAGCGTTGAAGATCCGCGGGCCTACAATGAGCAGTTCTTC
>NA|TRBV7-2|TRBJ2-5|many
CASSLDGQTETQYF
TGTGCCAGCAGCTTAGATGGACAGACGGAGACCCAGTACTTC
>NA|TRBV24-1|TRBJ2-2|few
CATSDPGHKNTGELFF
TGTGCCACCAGTGACCCAGGACACAAGAACACCGGGGAGCTGTTTTTT
>TRBD2|TRBV7-8|TRBJ2-7|NA
CASSSRTSGVYEQYF
TGTGCCAGCAGCTCGCGGACTAGCGGGGTCTACGAGCAGTACTTC
>NA|TRBV6-5|TRBJ1-1|NA
CASSWTREKTEAFF
TGTGCCAGCAGTTGGACCAGGGAGAAGACTGAAGCTTTCTTT
>NA|TRBV6-6|TRBJ1-6|few
CASSPRDGAGSPLHF
TGTGCCAGCAGTCCACGGGACGGGGCAGGTTCACCCCTCCACTTT
>NA|TRBV27|TRBJ2-7|NA
CASSRKQGSGEQYF
TGTGCCAGCAGCCGGAAACAGGGATCAGGCGAGCAGTACTTC
>NA|TRBV5-1|TRBJ2-1|few
CASGHRVSSYNEQFF
TGCGCCAGCGGTCACAGGGTAAGCTCCTACAATGAGCAGTTCTTC
>NA|TRBV6-2/TRBV6-3|TRBJ2-1|few
CASSYQTNYNEQFF
TGTGCCAGCAGTTACCAGACAAACTACAATGAGCAGTTCTTC
>TRBD2|TRBV4-1|TRBJ2-1|few
CASTRGGGPYNEQFF
TGCGCCAGCACCCGTGGCGGGGGGCCCTACAATGAGCAGTTCTTC
>TRBD2|TRBV4-2|TRBJ2-4|few
CASSQVITGGTNIQYF
TGTGCCAGCAGCCAGGTGATCACGGGGGGAACTAACATTCAGTACTTC